The clone carrying this T cell receptor beta chain was counted at least ten times. Its specificity is unknown. This entry is derived from a study of T-cell reconstitution after alpha-beta-depleted transplantation in children. Broader study findings: After one year, T-cell counts and TCRbeta diversity mostly came from new T cells. By about two months after transplant, alpha-beta T cells reportedly arose from several hundred graft clones that had expanded.

Germline V CDR1 and CDR2: KGHSH, LQKENI. This CDR3 has 12 residues. The ends were cut back, 6 bases at V and 4 bases at J, with 6 bases in the middle. Unique molecular identifiers were used in preparing the TCRbeta library. Via MiXCR, TCRdb re-called the PCR reads, giving one row per CDR3 protein. The data contain 500,000 to 650,000 distinct CDR3 sequences, roughly 13% of them singletons. The chain couples TRBV18 to TRBJ2-2; D is unresolved. The sequence derives from a male patient between 10 and 17 years old who had a stem cell transplant for acute myeloid leukemia, so the T cells may come from the graft donor. The specimen comprised PBMCs, mostly from graft donor cells, sampled 360 days after TCRalphabeta/CD19-depleted stem cell transplant. CDR3 sequence (DNA): TGTGCCAGCTCCCGATTCACCGGGGAGCTGTTTTTT. It translates to CASSRFTGELFF.